These 32 T cell receptor beta chains share one sample of origin, sequenced in a study of Ad26.COV2.S vaccination and SARS-CoV-2 variants (dated by TCRdb to the early 2020s). The meaning of the sample's treatment or condition label: roughly 18 received Ad26.COV2.S at low or high dose, single or two shots; five or six received placebo; per-sample allocation not given. For vaccine and placebo recipients, repertoires were sequenced using samples collected on day 63 after the first injection. Libraries came from the immunoSEQ multiplex PCR assay. Not all clones reach the TCRdb copy of this immuneACCESS table, which keeps in-frame sequences only. Checked studies attribute under half of the gap to unresolved V genes and leave the rest unexplained. This sample comprises around 300,000 clones, around 89% of them detected only once. Of the sample, 5% falls within the top ten clones. The sequencing used peripheral blood, collected in a trial of Ad26.COV2.S vaccine versus placebo. All receptors come from a person aged 18-60 years who received the Ad26.COV2.S COVID-19 vaccine or a placebo.

This sequence joins TRBV19 and TRBJ2-1; the D gene is possibly TRBD1 (6 bases). Germline V lookup: CDR1 LNHDA, CDR2 SQIVND (reference sequence). The CDR3 contains 15 residues. V shed 3 bases and J shed 10 bases, with 19 bases lying between them. CDR3 sequence: CASSISGNRVNEQFF. The CDR3 nucleotides are TGTGCCAGTAGTATTTCGGGGAACAGGGTCAACGAGCAGTTCTTC.

This rearrangement joins TRBV18 to TRBJ1-2; the D gene is possibly TRBD1 (5 bases). The CDR3 contains 17 residues. Germline V gene data show CDR1 as KGHSH and CDR2 as LQKENI. The ends were cut back, 0 bases at V and 4 bases at J, with 18 bases in the middle. CDR3 in amino acids: CASSPPVDIRGIYGYTF. The CDR3 DNA is TGTGCCAGCTCACCACCGGTGGACATCCGAGGGATCTATGGCTACACCTTC.

Here the CDR3 reads CASSTRTGYTGELFF. The CDR3 DNA follows: TGTGCCAGCAGCACCCGGACAGGATACACCGGGGAGCTGTTTTTT. This sequence joins TRBV9 and TRBJ2-2; 7 nucleotides agree with TRBD1. The germline gives CDR1 SGDLS, CDR2 YYNGEE. CDR3 length: 15 amino acids. V shed 4 bases and J 3 bases; nucleotides not matched to a gene: 6.

The chain carries TRBV2 and TRBJ1-2; tentatively, D is TRBD1 (5 bases). The CDR3 is 14 amino acids. V was trimmed by 3 bases and J by 2 bases, leaving 10 bases between them. The germline V gene has CDR1 SNHLY and CDR2 FYNNEI. Written as DNA, the CDR3 is TGTGCCAGCAGTGAGTTGGGGCAGAACTATGGCTACACCTTC. It specifies CASSELGQNYGYTF.

Here the CDR3 DNA reads TGTGCCAGCAGCCCGACGGGTCCTCAGCCCCAGCATTTT. Translation gives CASSPTGPQPQHF. The V gene is TRBV7-9, the J gene TRBJ1-5; D remains ambiguous. The CDR3 runs 13 residues. With 5 bases removed from V and 6 bases from J, the gap between germline ends came to 11 bases. The germline V gene encodes CDR1 SEHNR and CDR2 FQNEAQ (reference sequence).

This clone was counted a single time. This chain links TRBV5-1 with TRBJ1-1, with D possibly TRBD1 on 6 matching bases. The CDR3 length is 15 residues. Trimming stripped 4 bases from V and 1 base from J, with 14 bases between. Germline V gene data show CDR1 as SGHRS and CDR2 as YFSETQ. The CDR3 coding sequence is TGCGCCAGCAGCAGGGACACCCCTACGAACACTGAAGCTTTCTTT. It yields the protein CASSRDTPTNTEAFF.

The genes are TRBV21-1 and TRBJ2-5; the table's TRBD1 call for D was not verified on the DNA. TRBV21-1 is termed a pseudogene. The CDR3 is 17 residues long. Here the CDR3 reads CASSKAGRTGAFETQYF. CDR3 bases: TGTGCCAGCAGCAAAGCCGGGCGGACAGGGGCCTTTGAGACCCAGTACTTC.

The V call is TRBV7-8, the J call TRBJ2-3; 7 bases are shared with TRBD2. Germline V gene lookup returns CDR1 SGHVS and CDR2 FQNEAQ. The CDR3 consists of 16 residues. The V and J ends lost 1 base and 1 base, in that order; junction bases with no gene match: 5. In DNA, the CDR3 is TGTGCCAGCAGCTTAGGCTGGAGCGGGGGCACAGATACGCAGTATTTT. Protein sequence: CASSLGWSGGTDTQYF.

The rearrangement links TRBV7-2 to TRBJ2-2; possible D gene TRBD2, 6 bases. The CDR3 runs to 15 residues. Trimming pared 1 base from V and 0 bases from J, leaving 6 bases between. Germline CDR1 is SGHTA and CDR2 is FQGNSA. CDR3 sequence reads: CASSLGLANTGELFF. DNA of the CDR3: TGTGCCAGCAGCTTAGGACTAGCGAACACCGGGGAGCTGTTTTTT.

In DNA form, the CDR3 reads TGTGCCAGCAGTTACCCGAAGGGGTCAGGGGGTGGCTACACCTTC. This encodes CASSYPKGSGGGYTF. J is TRBJ1-2 and V is TRBV6-6; TRBD1 matches at 7 bases. CDR1 is MNHNY, CDR2 SVGAGI, per germline (reference sequence). Germline trimming cut 2 bases from V and 7 bases from J; bases unmatched to any gene: 10. The CDR3 is made up of 15 amino acids.

This clone appeared a few times. The chain combines TRBV27 with TRBJ2-7; 10 nucleotides match TRBD1. Looked up from germline, CDR1 is MNHEY and CDR2 is SMNVEV (reference sequence). This CDR3 contains 16 residues. V shed 6 bases and J 3 bases; nucleotides not matched to a gene: 11. CDR3 sequence reads: CASRGIGTGEVYEQYF. DNA for the CDR3: TGTGCCAGCAGGGGGATAGGGACAGGGGAAGTCTACGAGCAGTACTTC.

The rearrangement links TRBV3-1 (or the pseudogene TRBV3-2) to TRBJ2-1, with 12 bases aligning to TRBD2. Unmatched junction bases numbered 8, after V lost 1 base and J lost 10 bases. The CDR3 is made up of 16 amino acids. Germline lookup yields CDR1 LGHDT and CDR2 YNNKEL (reference sequence). The CDR3 sequence: CASSQVQASGRGEQFF. CDR3 sequence (DNA): TGTGCCAGCAGCCAAGTTCAGGCTAGCGGGAGGGGCGAGCAGTTCTTC.

Concerning this clone: The sample carries other DNA sequences with the same CDR3. This chain joins TRBV3-1 (or the pseudogene TRBV3-2) and TRBJ1-2, with D unresolved. The CDR3 length is 15 residues. Germline V gene data show CDR1 as LGHDT and CDR2 as YNNKEL (reference sequence). Trimming cost V 0 bases and J 0 bases, with 8 bases left between them. CDR3 region: CASSQEGAANYGYTF. The CDR3 bases are TGTGCCAGCAGCCAAGAAGGAGCAGCTAACTATGGCTACACCTTC.

Only a few counts were recorded for this clone. The J gene is TRBJ2-7, the V gene TRBV2; tentative D call: TRBD1 (5 bases). The CDR3 spans 13 residues. Per the germline V gene, CDR1 is SNHLY and CDR2 is FYNNEI. V was clipped by 7 bases and J by 3 bases, with 13 bases between them. The CDR3 here is CASTQGTSYEQYF. CDR3 DNA: TGTGCCAGCACCCAGGGTACGAGCTACGAGCAGTACTTC. Together with reference TRBV2 and TRBJ2-7, the CDR3 gives the full variable domain: EPEVTQTPSHQVTQMGQEVILRCVPISNHLYFYWYRQILGQKVEFLVSFYNNEISEKSEIFDDQFSVERPDGSNFTLKIRSTKLEDSAMYFCASTQGTSYEQYFGPGTRLTVT.

This chain connects TRBV6-1 to TRBJ1-1; weak D call: TRBD1 (5 bases). Germline V gives CDR1 MNHNS, CDR2 SASEGT. Trimming stripped 2 bases from V and 7 bases from J, with 14 bases between. The CDR3 is made up of 14 amino acids. This CDR3 is CASSELRGGGEAFF. CDR3 bases: TGTGCCAGCAGTGAATTAAGGGGTGGTGGTGAAGCTTTCTTT.

V is TRBV18 and J is TRBJ2-5, with D perhaps TRBD1 (6 bases). The CDR3 consists of 14 residues. Germline CDR1 reads KGHSH; CDR2 reads LQKENI. V dropped 3 bases and J dropped 2 bases, with 10 bases sitting between them. CDR3 region: CASSPGAGQETQYF. CDR3 nucleotides: TGTGCCAGCTCACCGGGGGCCGGACAAGAGACCCAGTACTTC.

The chain carries TRBV3-1 (or the pseudogene TRBV3-2) and TRBJ2-5; the match to TRBD2 covers 12 bases. The CDR3 loop spans 16 amino acids. V gave up 1 base and J gave up 5 bases; unmatched junction bases: 5. Germline values: CDR1 LGHDT, CDR2 YNNKEL (reference sequence). The CDR3 DNA reads TGTGCCAGCAGCCAAGCTAGCGGGGGGGCCACGGAGACCCAGTACTTC. Its protein is CASSQASGGATETQYF.

About this clone: Additional DNA sequences in this sample encode the identical CDR3. The genes are TRBV30 and TRBJ1-4, with 7 bases identical to TRBD1. Looked up from germline, CDR1 is GTSNPN and CDR2 is SVGIG (reference sequence). V trimming: 0 bases; J trimming: 5 bases; junction bases outside the gene matches: 3. This CDR3 has 14 residues. This chain's CDR3 is CAWSVKGANEKLFF. CDR3 DNA sequence: TGTGCCTGGAGTGTCAAGGGGGCGAATGAAAAACTGTTTTTT.

This clone has just one count. This chain joins TRBV18 and TRBJ1-4; D is perhaps TRBD1 (6 bases). Trimming removed 1 base from V and 5 bases from J, with 11 bases in between. From germline, CDR1 is KGHSH and CDR2 LQKENI. The CDR3 extends over 15 amino acids. The CDR3 region is CASSPQGGGNEKLFF. CDR3 DNA sequence: TGTGCCAGCTCACCACAGGGAGGGGGAAATGAAAAACTGTTTTTT.

The V gene is TRBV19, the J gene TRBJ2-2, with D uncertain. The CDR3 length is 14 residues. Deletions cut 2 bases from V and 0 bases from J, with 4 bases between. Germline V CDR1 and CDR2: LNHDA, SQIVND (reference sequence). The CDR3: CASSISPNTGELFF. The CDR3 DNA sequence: TGTGCCAGTAGTATAAGCCCGAACACCGGGGAGCTGTTTTTT.

J is TRBJ1-1 and V is TRBV5-6; TRBD1 might be the D (6 bases). Germline V gene data show CDR1 as SGHDT and CDR2 as YYEEEE. The V and J ends lost 3 bases and 1 base respectively, with 7 bases between them. There are 13 residues in the CDR3. CDR3: CASSWTANTEAFF. The CDR3 DNA is TGTGCCAGCAGCTGGACAGCGAACACTGAAGCTTTCTTT.

This rearrangement joins TRBV4-1 to TRBJ1-1, with no clear D. CDR1 is MGHRA and CDR2 is YSYEKL in the germline V gene. The CDR3 runs to 15 residues. V was cut by 0 bases and J by 1 base, with 9 bases left in between. The CDR3: CASSQEPGSNTEAFF. In DNA, the CDR3 is TGCGCCAGCAGCCAAGAGCCGGGCTCGAACACTGAAGCTTTCTTT.

This clone appeared many times. This chain links TRBV6-2 or TRBV6-3 with TRBJ2-1; possibly TRBD1 for D (6 bases). CDR1 and CDR2 from the germline V gene are MNHEY and SVGEGT. The CDR3 runs 14 residues. V dropped 4 bases and J dropped 0 bases, with 7 bases sitting between them. CDR3 loop: CASSLDSSYNEQFF. The CDR3 DNA sequence: TGTGCCAGCAGTTTGGACAGCTCCTACAATGAGCAGTTCTTC.

The J gene is TRBJ1-1, the V gene TRBV19; tentative D call: TRBD1 (5 bases). Germline V gives CDR1 LNHDA, CDR2 SQIVND (reference sequence). The CDR3 has 14 residues. The V end was cut by 5 bases, the J end by 1 base, with 11 bases between. The chain's CDR3 is CASSWGTSNTEAFF. DNA of the CDR3: TGTGCCAGTAGTTGGGGGACCTCGAACACTGAAGCTTTCTTT.

The V gene is TRBV5-1, the J gene TRBJ2-1; D ambiguous. There are 16 residues in the CDR3. CDR1 is SGHRS, CDR2 YFSETQ, per germline. Trimming removed 0 bases at V and 0 bases at J, with 10 bases between. The DNA of the CDR3 is TGCGCCAGCAGCTTGGGGGTGAGGAGCTCCTACAATGAGCAGTTCTTC. Protein sequence: CASSLGVRSSYNEQFF.

V gene TRBV6-6 combines with J gene TRBJ2-4; 10 bases line up with TRBD1. V shed 2 bases, J shed 4 bases, and the junction held 2 bases outside the gene matches. Germline V gene sequence: CDR1 MNHNY, CDR2 SVGAGI (reference sequence). This CDR3 is built from 15 residues. The CDR3 protein is CASSYQDRGKNIQYF. The CDR3, as DNA: TGTGCCAGCAGTTACCAGGACAGGGGGAAAAACATTCAGTACTTC.

The rearrangement links TRBV2 to TRBJ1-1, with D possibly being TRBD1 (5 bases). CDR3 length equals 13 residues. CDR1 SNHLY and CDR2 FYNNEI come from the germline V gene. Trimming stripped 6 bases from V and 6 bases from J, with 14 bases between. The CDR3 coding sequence is TGTGCCAGCAGAGGGCCCCGAGGGGCTGAAGCTTTCTTT. Encoded protein: CASRGPRGAEAFF.

The DNA of the CDR3 is TGTGCCAGCAGCTTAATGGCGAGCGGGGGGACCTACGGTGAGCAGTTCTTC. Protein: CASSLMASGGTYGEQFF. This chain joins TRBV7-3 and TRBJ2-1; 9 nucleotides line up with TRBD2. The CDR3 is 17 amino acids. V lost 1 base to trimming and J lost 9 bases; unmatched junction nucleotides: 13. CDR1 and CDR2 (germline): SGHTA, FQGTGA.

This rearrangement joins TRBV28 to TRBJ1-2, with D unclear. The V gene's germline CDR1 is MDHEN and CDR2 SYDVKM. V lost 6 bases and J lost 2, with 4 bases in between. The CDR3 extends over 11 amino acids. CDR3: CASRLNYGYTF. DNA of the CDR3: TGTGCCAGCAGGTTAAACTATGGCTACACCTTC.

This chain connects TRBV7-9 to TRBJ2-2; 7 positions match TRBD1. Germline trimming cut 5 bases from V and 6 bases from J; bases unmatched to any gene: 6. In germline, CDR1 is SEHNR, CDR2 FQNEAQ (reference sequence). CDR3 length: 14 amino acids. CDR3 sequence reads: CASSTGTVSGELFF. CDR3 coding DNA: TGTGCCAGCAGCACTGGGACAGTCTCCGGGGAGCTGTTTTTT.

The chain couples TRBV6-2 or TRBV6-3 to TRBJ1-2; possible D gene TRBD1, 5 bases. There are 14 residues in the CDR3. Trimming shortened V by 0 bases and J by 2 bases, and 7 bases separated the two germline ends. In germline, CDR1 is MNHEY, CDR2 SVGEGT. This CDR3 is CASSYSGRNYGYTF. DNA for the CDR3: TGTGCCAGCAGTTACTCGGGACGGAACTATGGCTACACCTTC.

This clone appeared once. The chain couples TRBV2 to TRBJ1-1, with unresolved D. Per the germline V gene, CDR1 is SNHLY and CDR2 is FYNNEI. There are 13 residues in the CDR3. The V end lost 3 bases, the J end lost 2 bases, and 7 bases lay between the germline ends. This CDR3 is CASSDRANTEAFF. For the CDR3, the DNA is TGTGCCAGCAGTGACAGAGCAAACACTGAAGCTTTCTTT.